This T cell receptor beta chain was observed in a study of blood T cell repertoires in COVID-19. Looking at the study overall: COVID-19 samples collected from the United States, Italy and Spain covered acute and convalescent phases. Sources were T cells, B-cell-depleted T cells, or PBMCs; the material itself was cDNA or gDNA.

Source study methods: Amplification from reference gene primers served as the basis for estimated nucleated cell counts. The assay was immunoSEQ multiplex PCR, and TCRdb's table has in-frame clones only and misses some. Clone size and the V and J calls come from that table; the DNA yielded D and trimming. The sample lists 150,000 to 200,000 clones, about 76% seen once, with around 5.9% in the top ten. A Seattle source enrolled patients during active infection and followed them longitudinally. This CDR3 region has 15 residues. V lost 5 bases, J lost 6 bases, and 17 bases lay in between. Germline CDR1 and CDR2: SGHTA and FQGTGA.

The J gene is TRBJ1-5, the V gene TRBV7-3; D perhaps matches TRBD1 (5 bases). The sequence was obtained from a woman aged 40-49 years with COVID-19, enrolled during active disease. The sample comprised peripheral blood. CDR3: CASSPAGWVSQPQHF. The CDR3 nucleotides read TGTGCCAGCAGCCCTGCAGGGTGGGTATCTCAGCCCCAGCATTTT. Full variable domain (remainder filled in from reference TRBV7-3 and TRBJ1-5): GAGVSQTPSNKVTEKGKYVELRCDPISGHTALYWYRQSLGQGPEFLIYFQGTGAADDSGLPNDRFFAVRPEGSVSTLKIQRTERGDSAVYLCASSPAGWVSQPQHFGDGTRLSIL.